The 8 T cell receptor beta chains given below trace back to one sample, sequenced in a study of T cell clusters in autoimmune cytopenias. Multiplex touch-down PCR amplified TRB using TRB-A and TRB-B pools in one tube. TCRdb reprocessed the multiplex PCR reads and reports one entry per CDR3 protein, with no DNA. This sample contains approximately 7,700 distinct CDR3 sequences. TRB was amplified from approximately 250 ng of peripheral blood genomic DNA per sample. The same sample was also studied in work on T cell repertoires in aging, cancer and after chemotherapy.

Sequenced input: peripheral blood. The receptors shown here come from a human donor in good health.

The chain uses TRBV6-1 and TRBJ2-1; TCRdb names TRBD1, which stays unverified in the absence of DNA. Germline V gene data show CDR1 as MNHNS and CDR2 as SASEGT. The CDR3 is 14 amino acids. CDR3 sequence reads: CASRKTGTYNEQFF.

According to its frequency, this clonotype is medium-sized. This rearrangement joins TRBV29-1 to TRBJ2-7; TCRdb's D call of TRBD1 is untestable without DNA. The CDR3 has 14 residues. Germline assignment: CDR1 SQVTM and CDR2 ANQGSEA. CDR3 residues: CSVGGGQGGDEQYF.

The chain employs TRBV27 and TRBJ1-5. Germline CDR1 reads MNHEY; CDR2 reads SMNVEV (reference sequence). The CDR3 totals 13 residues. CDR3 sequence reads: CASSLERNQPQHF.

This CDR3 reads CAWSPGLGEDTQYF. The chain links TRBV30 to TRBJ2-3; TCRdb proposes TRBD2, but this gene call is untestable without DNA. CDR3 size: 14 residues. Germline V gives CDR1 GTSNPN, CDR2 SVGIG (reference sequence).

The rearrangement joins TRBV19 to TRBJ1-4; absent DNA, TCRdb's TRBD1 call cannot be checked. In germline, CDR1 is LNHDA, CDR2 SQIVND (reference sequence). The CDR3 contains 13 residues. The CDR3 is CASMDRKDEKLFF.

This sequence joins TRBV7-9 and TRBJ1-2; the TCRdb call, TRBD1, lacks DNA for checking. Germline-derived CDR1 and CDR2 are SEHNR and FQNEAQ (reference sequence). This CDR3 is 16 amino acids long. The CDR3: CASSSDGGAINYGYTF.

The rearrangement uses TRBV19 and TRBJ1-5; the D gene TCRdb calls, TRBD1, cannot be checked with no DNA. The CDR3 loop spans 15 amino acids. Germline V gives CDR1 LNHDA, CDR2 SQIVND (reference sequence). The CDR3 spells CASSARQSSNQPQHF.

This clonotype is identified as medium-sized from frequency. The rearrangement links TRBV30 to TRBJ1-3; the D call of TRBD1 rests on TCRdb alone, since no DNA is present to check it. CDR3 size: 16 residues. Germline values: CDR1 GTSNPN, CDR2 SVGIG (reference sequence). The CDR3 reads CAWTSGQILSGNTIYF.